Each of the 27 T cell receptor beta chains below was sequenced from the same sample in a study of CD8+ T cells in alopecia areata. Documented treatment: oral pan-JAK inhibitor, 5-10 mg twice daily. cDNA reverse transcribed from extracted RNA served as the sequencing template. Method: immunoSEQ multiplex PCR; TCRdb's copy keeps in-frame clones and lacks some. The repertoire includes about 210,000 clones, around three fifths of them detected once, and more than 3.5% sits in the top ten. This sample comprised CD4+ T cells sorted from blood, obtained at week 4, from a patient treated with tofacitinib. These receptors were obtained from a human donor with alopecia areata.

V gene TRBV7-2 combines with J gene TRBJ2-1; 12 nucleotides align to TRBD2. The CDR3 totals 15 residues. Germline CDR1 is SGHTA and CDR2 is FQGNSA. With V trimmed by 1 base and J by 9 bases, 4 bases remained unmatched. CDR3 amino acids: CASSLVASGGAEQFF. In DNA, the CDR3 is TGTGCCAGCAGCTTAGTAGCTAGCGGGGGGGCTGAGCAGTTCTTC.

The chain is built from TRBV15 and TRBJ2-3; no clear D gene. Trimming took 5 bases from V and 0 from J, leaving 9 bases between them. This CDR3 comprises 14 residues. Germline V lookup: CDR1 LNHNV, CDR2 YYDKDF (reference sequence). The CDR3 spells CATSAVTSTDTQYF. The CDR3 DNA sequence: TGTGCCACCAGCGCGGTAACTAGCACAGATACGCAGTATTTT.

V and J are TRBV7-2 and TRBJ2-2; no clear D gene. CDR3 length: 12 amino acids. Germline V CDR1 and CDR2: SGHTA, FQGNSA. Deletions cut 1 base from V and 6 bases from J, with 3 bases between. The CDR3 DNA sequence: TGTGCCAGCAGCTTAGAGCCCGGGGAGCTGTTTTTT. Its translation: CASSLEPGELFF.

This clone has only a few counts. The same CDR3 also results from other DNA sequences found in this sample. The chain links TRBV7-2 to TRBJ2-7; 8 bases are shared with TRBD1. The CDR3 covers 14 residues. V shed 1 base and J 2 bases; nucleotides not matched to a gene: 1. The V gene's germline CDR1 is SGHTA and CDR2 FQGNSA. CDR3 loop: CASSLGTGPYEQYF. The CDR3 nucleotides read TGTGCCAGCAGCTTAGGGACAGGGCCCTACGAGCAGTACTTC.

In its sample, this clone was seen a few times. The V call is TRBV5-4, the J call TRBJ1-3; D gene uncertain. Germline-derived CDR1 and CDR2 are SGHNT and YYREEE (reference sequence). V was pared by 4 bases and J by 0 bases, with 11 bases between. The CDR3 totals 15 residues. In nucleotides, the CDR3 is TGTGCCAGCAGCCAAGCGACTGACTCTGGAAACACCATATATTTT. Amino acids: CASSQATDSGNTIYF.

This clone was seen a handful of times. The V and J genes are TRBV5-1 and TRBJ2-7, with no clear D. Trimming took off 0 bases at V and 3 bases at J, with 4 bases between the two ends. The CDR3 consists of 12 residues. CDR1 SGHRS and CDR2 YFSETQ come from the germline V gene. The CDR3 here is CASSLAFYEQYF. The CDR3 bases are TGCGCCAGCAGCTTGGCCTTCTACGAGCAGTACTTC.

The DNA of the CDR3 is TGTGCCAGCAGCTTTGTAGCGGCCGGGGAGCTGTTTTTT. It translates to CASSFVAAGELFF. J is TRBJ2-2 and V is TRBV7-8, with D tentatively TRBD2 (6 bases). V was trimmed by 3 bases and J by 6 bases, leaving 8 bases between them. Germline CDR1 SGHVS, CDR2 FQNEAQ. The CDR3 length is 13 residues.

In the case of this clone: Other DNA sequences in this specimen translate into the identical CDR3. The chain joins TRBV6-5 to TRBJ1-1; TRBD1 might be the D (5 bases). Per the germline V gene, CDR1 is MNHEY and CDR2 is SVGAGI. The CDR3 extends over 13 amino acids. V shed 3 bases and J shed 1 base, with 6 bases lying between them. CDR3 loop: CASSYRGNTEAFF. Written as DNA, the CDR3 is TGTGCCAGCAGTTATAGGGGGAACACTGAAGCTTTCTTT.

The chain is built from TRBV25-1 and TRBJ1-4; D is unclear. This CDR3 is built from 15 residues. CDR1 MGHDK and CDR2 SYGVNS come from the germline V gene. Trimming pared 2 bases from V and 4 bases from J, leaving 11 bases between. This CDR3 reads CASSETTVVNEKLFF. CDR3 DNA: TGTGCCAGCAGTGAAACGACCGTCGTTAATGAAAAACTGTTTTTT.

This rearrangement joins TRBV10-3 to TRBJ2-3; TRBD2 matches at 7 bases. CDR1 is ENHRY and CDR2 is SYGVKD in the germline V gene. The CDR3 loop spans 13 amino acids. Trimming took 2 bases from V and 4 from J; bases not matched to a gene: 0. The CDR3 protein is CAISEGGADTQYF. CDR3 in DNA: TGTGCCATCAGTGAGGGGGGGGCAGATACGCAGTATTTT.

This clone was detected a few times. This chain connects TRBV7-2 to TRBJ2-5; 7 bases map to TRBD1. The CDR3 spans 12 residues. CDR1 is SGHTA and CDR2 is FQGNSA in the germline V gene. V lost 2 bases, J lost 12 bases, and 6 bases stayed unmatched. CDR3 residues: CASSLLGQKEYF. CDR3 nucleotides: TGTGCCAGCAGCTTATTGGGACAGAAAGAGTACTTC.

The chain carries TRBV30 and TRBJ1-1; D gene uncertain. Germline CDR1 and CDR2: GTSNPN and SVGIG (reference sequence). The CDR3 spans 11 residues. Trimming pared 7 bases from V and 1 base from J, leaving 7 bases between. CDR3 DNA sequence: TGTGCCTTACAGACGAACACTGAAGCTTTCTTT. Residues: CALQTNTEAFF.

CDR3 residues: CASGTGTYEQYF. Here the CDR3 DNA reads TGTGCCAGCGGAACAGGGACCTACGAGCAGTACTTC. The rearrangement joins TRBV2 to TRBJ2-7, with D possibly matching TRBD1 (6 bases). Trimming removed 8 bases at V and 2 bases at J, with 10 bases between. Germline V CDR1 and CDR2: SNHLY, FYNNEI. CDR3 length: 12 amino acids.

The V and J genes are TRBV2 and TRBJ2-7, with a possible D match to TRBD2 (5 bases). CDR3 length: 12 residues. Trimming stripped 8 bases from V and 2 bases from J, with 10 bases between. Germline V gene lookup returns CDR1 SNHLY and CDR2 FYNNEI. CDR3 loop: CASSLEAYEQYF. The CDR3 region has the DNA TGTGCCAGCTCTTTGGAGGCCTACGAGCAGTACTTC.

This clone was seen a handful of times. The sample holds other DNA sequences that translate to the same CDR3. The chain combines TRBV5-1 with TRBJ1-1; D is perhaps TRBD1 (5 bases). V was pared by 0 bases and J by 8 bases, with 14 bases between. Germline V gives CDR1 SGHRS, CDR2 YFSETQ. This CDR3 contains 14 residues. This chain's CDR3 is CASSLGQGVAEAFF. In nucleotides, the CDR3 is TGCGCCAGCAGCTTGGGCCAGGGAGTAGCGGAAGCTTTCTTT.

This chain uses TRBV30 with TRBJ2-3, with TRBD2 as a possible D gene (6 bases). The germline V and J ends were trimmed by 0 bases and 2 bases, with 15 bases remaining between them. This CDR3 spans 16 amino acids. Per the germline V gene, CDR1 is GTSNPN and CDR2 is SVGIG (reference sequence). The CDR3 nucleotides are TGTGCCTGGAGTGTATATGGGACTGGGGACACAGATACGCAGTATTTT. As protein: CAWSVYGTGDTDTQYF.

The J gene is TRBJ2-5, the V gene TRBV6-6, with D perhaps being TRBD1 or TRBD2 (5 bases each). V was shortened by 10 bases and J by 5 bases, with 17 bases between the two germline ends. There are 13 residues in the CDR3. Germline loops: CDR1 MNHNY, CDR2 SVGAGI (reference sequence). CDR3: CAIGDGRAETQYF. The CDR3 nucleotides are TGTGCCATTGGGGACGGACGCGCGGAGACCCAGTACTTC.

This clone appeared a few times. V is TRBV7-8 and J is TRBJ2-7, with a tentative D call TRBD2 (5 bases). Germline CDR1 and CDR2: SGHVS and FQNEAQ. The CDR3 sequence is 12 residues long. The V gene lost 4 bases and the J gene lost 5 bases, with 9 bases spanning the gap. This CDR3 is CASSSKRHEQYF. The CDR3 DNA reads as TGTGCCAGCAGCTCCAAGCGGCACGAGCAGTACTTC.

The table lists this clone with a few counts. This chain uses TRBV2 with TRBJ1-2; the match to TRBD1 covers 7 bases. V gave up 7 bases and J gave up 8 bases; unmatched junction bases: 7. Germline loops: CDR1 SNHLY, CDR2 FYNNEI. The length of the CDR3 is 12 residues. CDR3 sequence: CASKGQTEGYTF. In nucleotides, the CDR3 is TGTGCCAGCAAGGGACAGACCGAAGGCTACACCTTC.

A single count supports this clone. This sequence joins TRBV29-1 and TRBJ2-2; no reliable D call. Germline values: CDR1 SQVTM, CDR2 ANQGSEA. The CDR3 has 13 residues. V was pared by 3 bases and J by 4 bases, with 9 bases between. The CDR3 DNA is TGCAGCGTTGATCGGAGAGGCACCGGGGAGCTGTTTTTT. The encoded protein is CSVDRRGTGELFF.

About this clone itself: Distinct nucleotide sequences in the sample also encode this CDR3. The V and J genes are TRBV30 and TRBJ1-5; D ambiguous. Germline CDR1 reads GTSNPN; CDR2 reads SVGIG (reference sequence). V lost 0 bases to trimming and J lost 5 bases, with 8 bases between them. The CDR3 sequence is 13 residues long. The CDR3 nucleotides are TGTGCCTGGAGTGTACGAGGAGATCAGCCCCAGCATTTT. Residues: CAWSVRGDQPQHF.

V and J are TRBV29-1 and TRBJ1-1; perhaps TRBD1 as D (6 bases). V lost 6 bases and J 1 base, leaving 12 bases between the germline ends. From germline, CDR1 is SQVTM and CDR2 ANQGSEA. The length of the CDR3 is 13 residues. CDR3: CSVQGQSNTEAFF. The CDR3 nucleotides read TGCAGCGTCCAAGGACAGTCGAACACTGAAGCTTTCTTT.

The chain is built from TRBV29-1 and TRBJ2-7; 10 bases fit TRBD1. Germline values: CDR1 SQVTM, CDR2 ANQGSEA. The length of the CDR3 is 12 residues. V lost 6 bases, J lost 6 bases, and 5 bases stayed unmatched. In DNA, the CDR3 is TGCAGCGTCCGGACAGGGGGTGGCGAGCAGTACTTC. Residues: CSVRTGGGEQYF.

The chain recombines TRBV5-6 with TRBJ1-1, with 9 bases identical to TRBD1. With 3 bases clipped from V and 1 base from J, the junction kept 4 bases outside the gene matches. The CDR3 runs to 15 residues. CDR1 SGHDT and CDR2 YYEEEE come from the germline V gene. The CDR3 here is CASSSQGASNTEAFF. The CDR3 nucleotides are TGTGCCAGCAGCTCACAGGGGGCTTCGAACACTGAAGCTTTCTTT.

The genes are TRBV11-2 and TRBJ2-4, with D possibly TRBD2 on 7 matching bases. This CDR3 is 12 amino acids long. V gave up 5 bases and J gave up 15 bases, with 17 bases separating them. Germline CDR1 reads SGHAT; CDR2 reads FQNNGV. The CDR3 sequence is CASSPLGGLTYF. The CDR3 DNA is TGTGCCAGCAGCCCCTTGGGGGGGCTCACGTACTTC. Supplemented by reference TRBV11-2 and TRBJ2-4, the full variable domain reads EAGVAQSPRYKIIEKRQSVAFWCNPISGHATLYWYQQILGQGPKLLIQFQNNGVVDDSQLPKDRFSAERLKGVDSTLKIQPAKLEDSAVYLCASSPLGGLTYFGAGTRLSVL.

This chain connects TRBV19 to TRBJ1-5; 7 nucleotides agree with TRBD1. This CDR3 contains 14 residues. Trimming cost V 6 bases and J 6 bases; bases outside gene matches: 8. Germline V lookup: CDR1 LNHDA, CDR2 SQIVND (reference sequence). CDR3 DNA sequence: TGTGCCAGTAGCGAGACAGGGATGGGTCAGCCCCAGCATTTT. Amino acids: CASSETGMGQPQHF.

The V gene is TRBV29-1, the J gene TRBJ1-1; D remains ambiguous. The CDR3 runs 13 residues. In germline, CDR1 is SQVTM, CDR2 ANQGSEA. V dropped 4 bases and J dropped 1 base, with 10 bases sitting between them. The CDR3 coding sequence is TGCAGCGTTGTTGCCAGAGGGAACACTGAAGCTTTCTTT. Translation gives CSVVARGNTEAFF.